Here is one T cell receptor (beta chain) with its context. The entry originates in a study of CD8+ T cells in alopecia areata. The treatment: oral pan-JAK inhibitor, 5-10 mg twice daily. CDR3 length equals 12 residues. Germline CDR1 is GTSNPN and CDR2 is SVGIG (reference sequence). V was pared by 2 bases and J by 6 bases, with 11 bases between. It was cDNA, reverse transcribed from extracted RNA, that served as the sequencing template. Method: immunoSEQ multiplex PCR; TCRdb's copy keeps in-frame clones and lacks some. Of around 300,000 clones listed, approximately 60% were seen once; the top ten hold more than 0.85%.

The J gene is TRBJ2-7, the V gene TRBV30; no clear D gene. The specimen was CD4+ T cells sorted from blood, collected at week 52, from a patient treated with tofacitinib. This sequence was found in a human donor with alopecia areata. This CDR3 is CAWSPIPPEQYF. The CDR3 DNA follows: TGTGCCTGGAGTCCCATACCCCCCGAGCAGTACTTC. The whole variable domain, filled in from reference TRBV30 and TRBJ2-7, reads SQTIHQWPATLVQPVGSPLSLECTVEGTSNPNLYWYRQAAGRGLQLLFYSVGIGQISSEVPQNLSASRPQDRQFILSSKKLLLSDSGFYLCAWSPIPPEQYFGPGTRLTVT.